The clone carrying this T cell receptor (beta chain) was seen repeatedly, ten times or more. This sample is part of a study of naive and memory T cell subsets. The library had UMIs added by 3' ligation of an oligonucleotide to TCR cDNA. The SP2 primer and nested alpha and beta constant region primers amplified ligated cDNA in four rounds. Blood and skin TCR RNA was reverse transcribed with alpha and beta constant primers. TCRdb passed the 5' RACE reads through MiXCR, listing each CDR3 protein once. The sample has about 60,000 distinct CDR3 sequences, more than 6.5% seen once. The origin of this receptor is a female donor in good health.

The CDR3 sequence: CASSLVLLNTGELFF. In DNA, the CDR3 is TGTGCCAGCAGCTTGGTACTCCTTAACACCGGGGAGCTGTTTTTT. This rearrangement joins TRBV5-5 to TRBJ2-2, with D hard to call. This CDR3 comprises 15 residues. Germline V gives CDR1 SGHKS, CDR2 YYEKEE (reference sequence). Trimming cost V 0 bases and J 2 bases, with 8 bases left between them.